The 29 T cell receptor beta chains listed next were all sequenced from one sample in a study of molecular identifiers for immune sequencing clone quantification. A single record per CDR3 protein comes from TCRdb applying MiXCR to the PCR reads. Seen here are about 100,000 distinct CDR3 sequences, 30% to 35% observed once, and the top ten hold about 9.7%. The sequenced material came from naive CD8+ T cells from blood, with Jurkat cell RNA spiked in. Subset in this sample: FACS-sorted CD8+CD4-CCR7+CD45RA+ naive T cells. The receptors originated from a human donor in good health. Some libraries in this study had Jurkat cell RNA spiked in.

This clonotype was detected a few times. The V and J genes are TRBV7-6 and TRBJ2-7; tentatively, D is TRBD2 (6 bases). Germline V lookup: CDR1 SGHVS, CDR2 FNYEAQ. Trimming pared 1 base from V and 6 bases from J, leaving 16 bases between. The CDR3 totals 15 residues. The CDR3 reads CASSLEGGINAEQYF. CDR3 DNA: TGTGCCAGCAGCTTAGAGGGCGGGATTAACGCCGAGCAGTACTTC.

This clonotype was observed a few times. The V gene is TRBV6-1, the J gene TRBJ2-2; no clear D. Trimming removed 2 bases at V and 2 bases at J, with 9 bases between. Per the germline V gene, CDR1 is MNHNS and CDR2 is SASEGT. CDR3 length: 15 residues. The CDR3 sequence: CASSEWWANTGELFF. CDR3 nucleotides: TGTGCCAGCAGTGAATGGTGGGCAAACACCGGGGAGCTGTTTTTT.

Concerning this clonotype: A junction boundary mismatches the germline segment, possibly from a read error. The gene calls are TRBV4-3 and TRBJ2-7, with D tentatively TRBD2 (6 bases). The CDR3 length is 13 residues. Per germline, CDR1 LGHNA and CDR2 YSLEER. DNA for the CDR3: TGCGCCAGCAGCCACGGGAGCGGGTACGAGCAGAACTTC. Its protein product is CASSHGSGYEQNF.

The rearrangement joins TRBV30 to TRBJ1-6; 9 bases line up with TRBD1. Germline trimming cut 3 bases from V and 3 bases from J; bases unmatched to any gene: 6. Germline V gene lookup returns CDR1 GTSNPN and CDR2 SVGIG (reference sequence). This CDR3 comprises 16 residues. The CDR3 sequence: CAWSADRGDYNSPLHF. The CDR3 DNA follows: TGTGCCTGGAGCGCGGACAGGGGCGACTATAATTCACCCCTCCACTTT.

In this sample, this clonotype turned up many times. In DNA form, the CDR3 reads TGTGCCAGCAGTTCGGGACTAGCGGGAGCCCCTGGGGAGCTGTTTTTT. This codes for CASSSGLAGAPGELFF. The rearrangement uses TRBV27 and TRBJ2-2; 14 bases match TRBD2. The CDR3 is 16 residues long. J lost 8 bases, V lost 4 bases, and 6 bases had no gene match. Germline V CDR1 and CDR2: MNHEY, SMNVEV (reference sequence).

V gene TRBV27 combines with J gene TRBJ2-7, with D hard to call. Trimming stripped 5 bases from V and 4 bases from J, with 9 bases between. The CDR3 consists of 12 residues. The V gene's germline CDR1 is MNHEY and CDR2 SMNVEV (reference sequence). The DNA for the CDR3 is TGTGCCAGCAGTGCCCCTTCATACGAGCAGTACTTC. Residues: CASSAPSYEQYF.

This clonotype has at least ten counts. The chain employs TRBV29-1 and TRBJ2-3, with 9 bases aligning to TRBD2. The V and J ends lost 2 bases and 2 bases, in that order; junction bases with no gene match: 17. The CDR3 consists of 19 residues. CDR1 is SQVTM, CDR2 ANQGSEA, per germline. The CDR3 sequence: CSVERPLFPSGDYTDTQYF. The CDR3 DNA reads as TGCAGCGTTGAAAGGCCCCTGTTCCCTAGCGGGGATTACACAGATACGCAGTATTTT.

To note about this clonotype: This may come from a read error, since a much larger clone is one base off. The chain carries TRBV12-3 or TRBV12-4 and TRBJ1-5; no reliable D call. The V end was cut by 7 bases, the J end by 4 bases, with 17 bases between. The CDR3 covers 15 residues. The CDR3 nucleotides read TGTGCCAGCAATCAAGCCGGGTCGGGTAATCAGCCCCAGCATTTT. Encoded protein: CASNQAGSGNQPQHF.

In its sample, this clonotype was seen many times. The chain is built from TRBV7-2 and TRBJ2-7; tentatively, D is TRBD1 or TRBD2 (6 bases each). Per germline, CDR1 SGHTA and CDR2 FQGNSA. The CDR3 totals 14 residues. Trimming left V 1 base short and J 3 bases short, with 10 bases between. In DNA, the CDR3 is TGTGCCAGCAGCTTAGGGGGGGCTGGCTACGAGCAGTACTTC. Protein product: CASSLGGAGYEQYF.

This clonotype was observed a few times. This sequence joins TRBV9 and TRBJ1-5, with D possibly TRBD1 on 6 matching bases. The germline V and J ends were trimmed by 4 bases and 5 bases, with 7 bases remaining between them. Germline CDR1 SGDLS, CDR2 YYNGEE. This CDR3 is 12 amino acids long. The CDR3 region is CASSPGDQPQHF. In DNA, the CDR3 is TGTGCCAGCAGCCCAGGGGATCAGCCCCAGCATTTT.

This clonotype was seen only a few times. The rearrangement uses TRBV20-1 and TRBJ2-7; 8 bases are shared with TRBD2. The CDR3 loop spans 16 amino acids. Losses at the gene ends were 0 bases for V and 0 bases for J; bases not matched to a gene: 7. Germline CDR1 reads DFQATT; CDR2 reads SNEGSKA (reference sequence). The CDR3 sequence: CSARDLAGFVSYEQYF. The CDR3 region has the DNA TGCAGTGCTAGAGACCTAGCGGGTTTCGTCTCCTACGAGCAGTACTTC.

CDR3 residues: CASRGEPRGHRYEQYF. The CDR3 DNA sequence: TGTGCCAGCAGGGGGGAACCCAGGGGGCATAGGTACGAGCAGTACTTC. The chain carries TRBV27 and TRBJ2-7; 8 positions agree with TRBD1. The CDR3 is 16 amino acids. The J segment lost 4 bases and the V segment lost 6 bases, leaving 14 bases of the junction unmatched. CDR1 is MNHEY, CDR2 SMNVEV, per germline (reference sequence).

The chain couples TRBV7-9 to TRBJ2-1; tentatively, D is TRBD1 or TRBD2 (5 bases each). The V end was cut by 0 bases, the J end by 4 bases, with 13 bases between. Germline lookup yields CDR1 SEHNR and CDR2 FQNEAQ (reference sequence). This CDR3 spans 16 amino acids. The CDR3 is CASSLAYGTHYNEQFF. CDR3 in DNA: TGTGCCAGCAGCTTAGCCTATGGGACGCATTACAATGAGCAGTTCTTC.

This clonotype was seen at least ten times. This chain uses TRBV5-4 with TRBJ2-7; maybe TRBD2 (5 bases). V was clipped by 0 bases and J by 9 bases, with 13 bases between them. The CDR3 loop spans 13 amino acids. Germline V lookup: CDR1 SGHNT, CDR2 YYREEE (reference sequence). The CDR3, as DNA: TGTGCCAGCAGCTTGGGGAGGAGTCCTTGGCAGTACTTC. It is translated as CASSLGRSPWQYF.

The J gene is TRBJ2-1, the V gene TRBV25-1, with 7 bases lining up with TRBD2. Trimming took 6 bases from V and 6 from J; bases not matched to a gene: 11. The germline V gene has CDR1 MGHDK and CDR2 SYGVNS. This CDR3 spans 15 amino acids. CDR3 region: CASSVQGGPLNEQFF. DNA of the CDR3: TGTGCCAGCAGCGTCCAGGGAGGGCCCCTCAATGAGCAGTTCTTC. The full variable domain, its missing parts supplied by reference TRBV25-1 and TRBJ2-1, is EADIYQTPRYLVIGTGKKITLECSQTMGHDKMYWYQQDPGMELHLIHYSYGVNSTEKGDLSSESTVSRIRTEHFPLTLESARPSHTSQYLCASSVQGGPLNEQFFGPGTRLTVL.

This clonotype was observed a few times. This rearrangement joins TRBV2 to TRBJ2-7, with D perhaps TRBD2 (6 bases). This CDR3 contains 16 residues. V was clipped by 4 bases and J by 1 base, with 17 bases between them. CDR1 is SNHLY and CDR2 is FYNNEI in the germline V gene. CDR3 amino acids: CASSGGVGSRSYEQYF. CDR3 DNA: TGTGCCAGCAGTGGGGGGGTGGGCAGCCGGTCCTACGAGCAGTACTTC.

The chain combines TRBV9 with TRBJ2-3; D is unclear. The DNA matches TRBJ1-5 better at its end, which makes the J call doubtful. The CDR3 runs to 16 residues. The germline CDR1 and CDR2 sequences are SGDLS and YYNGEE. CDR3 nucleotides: TGTGCCAGCAGCGGTCAAGCGGGAGAAAGCACAGATACGCAGCATTTT. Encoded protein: CASSGQAGESTDTQHF.

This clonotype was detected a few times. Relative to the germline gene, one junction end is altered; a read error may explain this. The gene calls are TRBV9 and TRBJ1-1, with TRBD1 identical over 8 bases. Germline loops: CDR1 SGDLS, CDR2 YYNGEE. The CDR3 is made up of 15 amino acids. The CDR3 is CASSAPTGGDTEASF. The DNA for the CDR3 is TGTGCCAGCAGCGCCCCTACAGGGGGGGACACTGAAGCTTCCTTT.

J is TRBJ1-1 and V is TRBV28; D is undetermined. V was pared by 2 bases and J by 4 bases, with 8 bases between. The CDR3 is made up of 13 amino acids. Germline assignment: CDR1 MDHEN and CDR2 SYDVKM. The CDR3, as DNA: TGTGCCAGCAGTTTAGGAGGCCGCACTGAAGCTTTCTTT. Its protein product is CASSLGGRTEAFF.

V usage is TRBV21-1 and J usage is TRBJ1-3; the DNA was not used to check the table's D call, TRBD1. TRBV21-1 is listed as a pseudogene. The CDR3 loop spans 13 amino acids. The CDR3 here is CASGDRVGNTIYF. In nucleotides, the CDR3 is TGTGCCAGCGGGGACAGGGTCGGCAACACCATATATTTT.

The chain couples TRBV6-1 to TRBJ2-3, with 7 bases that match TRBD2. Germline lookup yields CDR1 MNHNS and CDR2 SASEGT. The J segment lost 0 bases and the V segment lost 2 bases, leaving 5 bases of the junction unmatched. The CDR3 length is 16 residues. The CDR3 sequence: CASSEWIAGSTDTQYF. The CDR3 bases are TGTGCCAGCAGTGAATGGATAGCGGGTAGCACAGATACGCAGTATTTT.

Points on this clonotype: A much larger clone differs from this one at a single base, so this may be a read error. The CDR3 DNA reads as TGCAGCGTTGACGAGCGGAGACGAGAGACCCAGTACTTC. This translates into CSVDERRRETQYF. This chain links TRBV29-1 with TRBJ2-5, with D maybe TRBD2 (5 bases). V dropped 3 bases and J dropped 4 bases, with 12 bases sitting between them. This CDR3 is built from 13 residues. CDR1 SQVTM and CDR2 ANQGSEA come from the germline V gene. The whole variable domain, filled in from reference TRBV29-1 and TRBJ2-5, reads SAVISQKPSRDICQRGTSLTIQCQVDSQVTMMFWYRQQPGQSLTLIATANQGSEATYESGFVIDKFPISRPNLTFSTLTVSNMSPEDSSIYLCSVDERRRETQYFGPGTRLLVL.

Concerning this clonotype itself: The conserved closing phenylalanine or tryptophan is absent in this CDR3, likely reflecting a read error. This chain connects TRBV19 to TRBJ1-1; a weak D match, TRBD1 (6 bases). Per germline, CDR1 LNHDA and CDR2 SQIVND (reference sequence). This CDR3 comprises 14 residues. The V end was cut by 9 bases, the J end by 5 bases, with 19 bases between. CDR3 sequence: CASISGRGGTEAFS. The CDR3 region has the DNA TGTGCCAGCATTTCCGGCAGAGGGGGTACTGAAGCTTTCTCT.

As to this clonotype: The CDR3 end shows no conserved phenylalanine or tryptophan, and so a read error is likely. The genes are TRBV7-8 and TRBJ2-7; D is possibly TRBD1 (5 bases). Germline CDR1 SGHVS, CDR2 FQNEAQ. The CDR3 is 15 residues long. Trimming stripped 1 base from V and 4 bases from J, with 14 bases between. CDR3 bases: TGTGCCAGCAGCTTAGGGTGGGGCCAGGCGTACGAGCAGTACCTC. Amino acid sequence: CASSLGWGQAYEQYL.

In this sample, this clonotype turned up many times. This CDR3 is CASSLGTLAKNIQYF. DNA for the CDR3: TGTGCCAGCAGCTTGGGCACCTTAGCCAAAAACATTCAGTACTTC. The rearrangement joins TRBV5-6 to TRBJ2-4; no clear D. Germline assignment: CDR1 SGHDT and CDR2 YYEEEE. The CDR3 is 15 amino acids. Trimming took 0 bases from V and 0 from J, leaving 7 bases between them.

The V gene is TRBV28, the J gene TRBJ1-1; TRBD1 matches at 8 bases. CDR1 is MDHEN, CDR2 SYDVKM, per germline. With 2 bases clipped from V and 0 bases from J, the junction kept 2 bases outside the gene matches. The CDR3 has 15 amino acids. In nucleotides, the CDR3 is TGTGCCAGCAGTTTAGGGACAGGAATGAACACTGAAGCTTTCTTT. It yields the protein CASSLGTGMNTEAFF.

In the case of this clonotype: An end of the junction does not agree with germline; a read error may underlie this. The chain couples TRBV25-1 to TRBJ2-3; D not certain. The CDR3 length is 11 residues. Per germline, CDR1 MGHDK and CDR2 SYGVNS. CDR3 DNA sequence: TGTGCCAGCACCTTCACAGATGCGCAGTATTTT. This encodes CASTFTDAQYF.

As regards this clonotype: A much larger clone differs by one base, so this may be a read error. For the CDR3, the DNA is TGTGCCAGCAGCAAAGAAGTCAGAAGCTACACCTTC. Its translation: CASSKEVRSYTF. The rearrangement links TRBV21-1 to TRBJ1-2. TRBV21-1 is reported as a pseudogene. CDR3 size: 12 residues.

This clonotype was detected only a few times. The CDR3: CASSAGPAFSYEQYF. The CDR3 nucleotides are TGTGCCAGCAGCGCCGGGCCGGCCTTTTCCTACGAGCAGTACTTC. The chain recombines TRBV9 with TRBJ2-7; D is ambiguous. CDR1 and CDR2 from the germline V gene are SGDLS and YYNGEE. V lost 3 bases to trimming and J lost 1 base, with 14 bases between them. The CDR3 is 15 residues long.